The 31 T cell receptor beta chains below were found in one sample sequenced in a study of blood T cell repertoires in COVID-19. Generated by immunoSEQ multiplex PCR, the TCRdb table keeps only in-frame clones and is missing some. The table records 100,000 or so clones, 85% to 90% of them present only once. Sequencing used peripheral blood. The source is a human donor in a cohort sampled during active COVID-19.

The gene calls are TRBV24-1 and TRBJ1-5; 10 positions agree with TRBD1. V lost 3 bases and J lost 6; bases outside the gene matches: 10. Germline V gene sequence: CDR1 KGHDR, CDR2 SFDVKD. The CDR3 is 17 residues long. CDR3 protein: CATSDPKTGGFSQPQHF. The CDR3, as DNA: TGTGCCACCAGTGATCCAAAGACAGGGGGCTTTTCTCAGCCCCAGCATTTT.

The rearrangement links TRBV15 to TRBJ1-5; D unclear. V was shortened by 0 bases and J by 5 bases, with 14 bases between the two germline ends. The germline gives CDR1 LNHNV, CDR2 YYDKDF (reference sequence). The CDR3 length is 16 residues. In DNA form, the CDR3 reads TGTGCCACCAGCAGAGAGTTGGTCCCTAACGATCAGCCCCAGCATTTT. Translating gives CATSRELVPNDQPQHF.

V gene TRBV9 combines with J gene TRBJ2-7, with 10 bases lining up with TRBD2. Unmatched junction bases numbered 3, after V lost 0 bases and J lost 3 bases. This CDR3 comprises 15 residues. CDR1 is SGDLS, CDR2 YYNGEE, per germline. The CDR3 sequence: CASSVGTSGVYEQYF. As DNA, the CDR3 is TGTGCCAGCAGCGTAGGGACTAGCGGAGTCTACGAGCAGTACTTC. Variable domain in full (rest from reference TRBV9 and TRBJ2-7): DSGVTQTPKHLITATGQRVTLRCSPRSGDLSVYWYQQSLDQGLQFLIQYYNGEERAKGNILERFSAQQFPDLHSELNLSSLELGDSALYFCASSVGTSGVYEQYFGPGTRLTVT.

The CDR3 nucleotides read TGTGCCAGCCGCGGGCCTAATGAAAAACTGTTTTTT. Translated: CASRGPNEKLFF. The chain combines TRBV27 with TRBJ1-4; D is unclear. The CDR3 contains 12 residues. Germline CDR1 is MNHEY and CDR2 is SMNVEV (reference sequence). V lost 8 bases to trimming and J lost 3 bases, with 7 bases between them.

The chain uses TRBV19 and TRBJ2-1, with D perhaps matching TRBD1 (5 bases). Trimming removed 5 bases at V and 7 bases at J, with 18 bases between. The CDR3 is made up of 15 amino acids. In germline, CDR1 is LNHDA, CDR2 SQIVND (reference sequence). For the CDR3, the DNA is TGTGCCAGTAGTCCCACCAGGCAGGGTGGGAATGAGCAGTTCTTC. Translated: CASSPTRQGGNEQFF.

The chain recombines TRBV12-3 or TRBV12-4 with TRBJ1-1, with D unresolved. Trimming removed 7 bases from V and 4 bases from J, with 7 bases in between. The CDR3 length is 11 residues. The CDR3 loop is CASTRGTEAFF. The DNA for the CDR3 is TGTGCCAGCACCCGGGGCACTGAAGCTTTCTTT.

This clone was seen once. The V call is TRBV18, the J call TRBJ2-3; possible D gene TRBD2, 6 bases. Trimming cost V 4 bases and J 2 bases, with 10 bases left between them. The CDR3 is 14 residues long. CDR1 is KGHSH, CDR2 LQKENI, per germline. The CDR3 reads CASSRQGLTDTQYF. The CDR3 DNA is TGTGCCAGCTCACGCCAGGGACTCACAGATACGCAGTATTTT. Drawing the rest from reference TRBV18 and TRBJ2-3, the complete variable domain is NAGVMQNPRHLVRRRGQEARLRCSPMKGHSHVYWYRQLPEEGLKFMVYLQKENIIDESGMPKERFSAEFPKEGPSILRIQQVVRGDSAAYFCASSRQGLTDTQYFGPGTRLTVL.

The CDR3, as DNA: TGTGCCAGCAGCCATGCCTCGGAGACGAACGAGCAGTACTTC. Its protein is CASSHASETNEQYF. This chain joins TRBV5-6 and TRBJ2-7; no firm D call. The V and J ends lost 4 bases and 5 bases respectively, with 16 bases between them. This CDR3 has 14 amino acids. CDR1 is SGHDT and CDR2 is YYEEEE in the germline V gene.

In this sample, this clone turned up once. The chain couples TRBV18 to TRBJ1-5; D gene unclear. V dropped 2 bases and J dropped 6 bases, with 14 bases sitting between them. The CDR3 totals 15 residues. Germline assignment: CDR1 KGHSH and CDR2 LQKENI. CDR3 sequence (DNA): TGTGCCAGCTCACCAACACAGCAGCCGTTTCAGCCCCAGCATTTT. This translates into CASSPTQQPFQPQHF.

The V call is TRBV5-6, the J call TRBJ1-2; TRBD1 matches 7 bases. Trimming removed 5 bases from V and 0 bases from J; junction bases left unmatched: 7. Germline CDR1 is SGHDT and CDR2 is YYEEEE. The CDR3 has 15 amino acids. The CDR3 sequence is CASRNPGTANYGYTF. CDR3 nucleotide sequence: TGTGCCAGCAGAAACCCCGGGACAGCTAACTATGGCTACACCTTC.

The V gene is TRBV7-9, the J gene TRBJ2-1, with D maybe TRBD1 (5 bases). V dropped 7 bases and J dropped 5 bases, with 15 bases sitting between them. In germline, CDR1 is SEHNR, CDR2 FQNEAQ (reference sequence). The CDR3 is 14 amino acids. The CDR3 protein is CASTIGAVNNEQFF. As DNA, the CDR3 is TGTGCCAGCACCATTGGGGCAGTGAACAATGAGCAGTTCTTC.

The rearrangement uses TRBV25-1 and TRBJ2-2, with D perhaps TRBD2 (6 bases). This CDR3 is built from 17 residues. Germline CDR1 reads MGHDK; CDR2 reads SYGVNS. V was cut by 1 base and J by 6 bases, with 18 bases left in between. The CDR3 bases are TGTGCCAGCAGTGAATGGAGGGGCGGCGAGGTCCCCGGGGAGCTGTTTTTT. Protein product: CASSEWRGGEVPGELFF.

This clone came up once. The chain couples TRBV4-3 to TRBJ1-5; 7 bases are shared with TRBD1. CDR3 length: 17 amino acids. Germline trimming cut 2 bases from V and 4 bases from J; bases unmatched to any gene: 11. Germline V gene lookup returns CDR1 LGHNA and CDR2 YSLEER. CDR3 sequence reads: CASSQIWTGRGNQPQHF. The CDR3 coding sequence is TGCGCCAGCAGCCAAATATGGACAGGTAGGGGGAATCAGCCCCAGCATTTT.

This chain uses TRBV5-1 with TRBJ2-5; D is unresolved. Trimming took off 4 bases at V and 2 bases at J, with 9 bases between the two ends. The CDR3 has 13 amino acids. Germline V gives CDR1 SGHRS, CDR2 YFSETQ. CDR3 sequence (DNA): TGCGCCAGCAGCCCTACCATACAAGAGACCCAGTACTTC. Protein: CASSPTIQETQYF.

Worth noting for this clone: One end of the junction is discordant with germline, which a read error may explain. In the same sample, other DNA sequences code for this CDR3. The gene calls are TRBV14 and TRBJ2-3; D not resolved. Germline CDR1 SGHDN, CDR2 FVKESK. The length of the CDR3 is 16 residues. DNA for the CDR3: TGTGCCAGCAGCCAAGAATCCCGAAATACACCAGATACACAGTATTTT. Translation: CASSQESRNTPDTQYF.

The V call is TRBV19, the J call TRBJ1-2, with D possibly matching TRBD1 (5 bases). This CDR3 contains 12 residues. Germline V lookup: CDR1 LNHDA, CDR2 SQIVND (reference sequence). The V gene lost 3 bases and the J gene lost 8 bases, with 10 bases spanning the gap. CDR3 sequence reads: CASSIQGGGYTF. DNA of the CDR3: TGTGCCAGTAGTATTCAGGGTGGCGGCTACACCTTC.

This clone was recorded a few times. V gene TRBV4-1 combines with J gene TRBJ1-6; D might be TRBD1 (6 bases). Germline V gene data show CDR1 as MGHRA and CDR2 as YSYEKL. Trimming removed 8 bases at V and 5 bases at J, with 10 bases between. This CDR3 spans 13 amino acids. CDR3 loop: CASANRDNSPLHF. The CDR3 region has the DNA TGCGCCAGCGCTAACAGGGATAATTCACCCCTCCACTTT.

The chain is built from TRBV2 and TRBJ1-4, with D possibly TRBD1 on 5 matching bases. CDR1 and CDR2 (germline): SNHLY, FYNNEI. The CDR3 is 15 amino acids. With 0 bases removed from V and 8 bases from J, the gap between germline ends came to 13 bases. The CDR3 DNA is TGTGCCAGCAGTGAAGCGCATAGGGGTGGGGAAAAACTGTTTTTT. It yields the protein CASSEAHRGGEKLFF.

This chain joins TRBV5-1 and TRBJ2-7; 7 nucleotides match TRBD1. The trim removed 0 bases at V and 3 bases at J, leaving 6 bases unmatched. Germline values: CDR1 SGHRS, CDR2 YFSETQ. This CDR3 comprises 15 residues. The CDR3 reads CASSLGATGYYEQYF. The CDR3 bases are TGCGCCAGCAGCTTGGGGGCGACAGGGTACTACGAGCAGTACTTC.

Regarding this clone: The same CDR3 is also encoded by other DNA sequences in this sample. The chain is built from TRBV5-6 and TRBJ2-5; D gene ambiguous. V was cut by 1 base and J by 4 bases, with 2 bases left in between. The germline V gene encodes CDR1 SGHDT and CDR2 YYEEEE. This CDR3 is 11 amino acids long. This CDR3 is CASSLLETQYF. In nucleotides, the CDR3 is TGTGCCAGCAGCTTGCTAGAGACCCAGTACTTC.

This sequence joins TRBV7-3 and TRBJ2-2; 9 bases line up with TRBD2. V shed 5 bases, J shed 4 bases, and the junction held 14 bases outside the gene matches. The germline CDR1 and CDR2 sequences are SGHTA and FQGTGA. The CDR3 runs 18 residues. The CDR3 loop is CASSPWHSGRVGTGELFF. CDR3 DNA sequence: TGTGCCAGCAGCCCTTGGCATAGCGGGAGAGTTGGCACCGGGGAGCTGTTTTTT.

The CDR3 DNA follows: TGCAGCGTTCCTGCAGGGGGGACCGAGACCCAGTACTTC. Protein: CSVPAGGTETQYF. This chain uses TRBV29-1 with TRBJ2-5, with D possibly TRBD1 on 7 matching bases. Trimming took 5 bases from V and 5 from J, leaving 15 bases between them. Per the germline V gene, CDR1 is SQVTM and CDR2 is ANQGSEA. This CDR3 has 13 amino acids.

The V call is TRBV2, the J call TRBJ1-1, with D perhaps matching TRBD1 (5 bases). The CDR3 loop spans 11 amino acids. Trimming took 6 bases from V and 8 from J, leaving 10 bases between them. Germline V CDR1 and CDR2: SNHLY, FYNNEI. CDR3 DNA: TGTGCCAGCAGCCCTCAGGGAGAAGCTTTCTTT. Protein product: CASSPQGEAFF.

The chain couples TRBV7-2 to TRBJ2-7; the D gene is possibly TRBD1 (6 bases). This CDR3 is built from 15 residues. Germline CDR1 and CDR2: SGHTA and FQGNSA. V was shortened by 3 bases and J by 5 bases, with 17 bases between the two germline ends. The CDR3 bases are TGTGCCAGCAGCTTCGACAGGCAAAGAGGAAACGAGCAGTACTTC. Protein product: CASSFDRQRGNEQYF.

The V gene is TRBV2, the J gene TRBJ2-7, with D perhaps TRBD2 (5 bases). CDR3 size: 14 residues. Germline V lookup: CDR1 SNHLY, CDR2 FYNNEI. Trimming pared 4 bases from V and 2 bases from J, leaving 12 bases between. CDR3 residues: CASSVTDFTYEQYF. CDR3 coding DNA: TGTGCCAGCAGTGTTACGGACTTTACCTACGAGCAGTACTTC.

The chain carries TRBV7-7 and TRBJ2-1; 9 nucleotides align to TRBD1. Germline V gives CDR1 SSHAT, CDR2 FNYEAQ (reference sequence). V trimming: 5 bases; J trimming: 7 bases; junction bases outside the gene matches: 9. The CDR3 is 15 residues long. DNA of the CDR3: TGTGCCAGCAGCCCCACACAGGGGGCGGGTAATGAGCAGTTCTTC. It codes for CASSPTQGAGNEQFF.

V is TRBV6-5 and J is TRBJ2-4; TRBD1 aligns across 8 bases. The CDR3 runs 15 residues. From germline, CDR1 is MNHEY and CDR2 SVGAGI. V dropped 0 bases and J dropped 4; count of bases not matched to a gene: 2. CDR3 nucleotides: TGTGCCAGCAGTTACTCGCGGGACAGGAAAAACATTCAGTACTTC. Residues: CASSYSRDRKNIQYF.

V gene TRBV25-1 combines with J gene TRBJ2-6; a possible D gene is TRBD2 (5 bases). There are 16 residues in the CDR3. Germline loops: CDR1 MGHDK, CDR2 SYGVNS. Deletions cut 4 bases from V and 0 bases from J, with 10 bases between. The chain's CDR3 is CASSATAGSGANVLTF. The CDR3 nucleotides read TGTGCCAGCAGTGCGACGGCGGGCTCTGGGGCCAACGTCCTGACTTTC.

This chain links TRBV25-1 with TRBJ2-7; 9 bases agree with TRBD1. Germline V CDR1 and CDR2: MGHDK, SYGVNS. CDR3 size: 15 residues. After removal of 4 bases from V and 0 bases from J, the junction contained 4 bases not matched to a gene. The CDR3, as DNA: TGTGCCAGCAGTGTACCGGGACAGGGCTCCTACGAGCAGTACTTC. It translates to CASSVPGQGSYEQYF.

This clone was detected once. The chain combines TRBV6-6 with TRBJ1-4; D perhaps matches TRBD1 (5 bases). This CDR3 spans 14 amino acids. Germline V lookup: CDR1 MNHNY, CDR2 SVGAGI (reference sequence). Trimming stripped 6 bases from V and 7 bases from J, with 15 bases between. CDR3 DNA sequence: TGTGCCAGCAGGGTCAGGGAAGGCTCTGAAAAACTGTTTTTT. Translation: CASRVREGSEKLFF.

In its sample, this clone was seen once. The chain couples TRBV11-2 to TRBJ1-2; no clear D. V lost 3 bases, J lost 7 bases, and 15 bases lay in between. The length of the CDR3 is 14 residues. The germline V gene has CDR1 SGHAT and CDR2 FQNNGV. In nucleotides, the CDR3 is TGTGCCAGCAGCTTCATTGGGCAAGGTTTTGGCTACACCTTC. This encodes CASSFIGQGFGYTF. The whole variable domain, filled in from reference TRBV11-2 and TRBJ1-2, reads EAGVAQSPRYKIIEKRQSVAFWCNPISGHATLYWYQQILGQGPKLLIQFQNNGVVDDSQLPKDRFSAERLKGVDSTLKIQPAKLEDSAVYLCASSFIGQGFGYTFGSGTRLTVV.